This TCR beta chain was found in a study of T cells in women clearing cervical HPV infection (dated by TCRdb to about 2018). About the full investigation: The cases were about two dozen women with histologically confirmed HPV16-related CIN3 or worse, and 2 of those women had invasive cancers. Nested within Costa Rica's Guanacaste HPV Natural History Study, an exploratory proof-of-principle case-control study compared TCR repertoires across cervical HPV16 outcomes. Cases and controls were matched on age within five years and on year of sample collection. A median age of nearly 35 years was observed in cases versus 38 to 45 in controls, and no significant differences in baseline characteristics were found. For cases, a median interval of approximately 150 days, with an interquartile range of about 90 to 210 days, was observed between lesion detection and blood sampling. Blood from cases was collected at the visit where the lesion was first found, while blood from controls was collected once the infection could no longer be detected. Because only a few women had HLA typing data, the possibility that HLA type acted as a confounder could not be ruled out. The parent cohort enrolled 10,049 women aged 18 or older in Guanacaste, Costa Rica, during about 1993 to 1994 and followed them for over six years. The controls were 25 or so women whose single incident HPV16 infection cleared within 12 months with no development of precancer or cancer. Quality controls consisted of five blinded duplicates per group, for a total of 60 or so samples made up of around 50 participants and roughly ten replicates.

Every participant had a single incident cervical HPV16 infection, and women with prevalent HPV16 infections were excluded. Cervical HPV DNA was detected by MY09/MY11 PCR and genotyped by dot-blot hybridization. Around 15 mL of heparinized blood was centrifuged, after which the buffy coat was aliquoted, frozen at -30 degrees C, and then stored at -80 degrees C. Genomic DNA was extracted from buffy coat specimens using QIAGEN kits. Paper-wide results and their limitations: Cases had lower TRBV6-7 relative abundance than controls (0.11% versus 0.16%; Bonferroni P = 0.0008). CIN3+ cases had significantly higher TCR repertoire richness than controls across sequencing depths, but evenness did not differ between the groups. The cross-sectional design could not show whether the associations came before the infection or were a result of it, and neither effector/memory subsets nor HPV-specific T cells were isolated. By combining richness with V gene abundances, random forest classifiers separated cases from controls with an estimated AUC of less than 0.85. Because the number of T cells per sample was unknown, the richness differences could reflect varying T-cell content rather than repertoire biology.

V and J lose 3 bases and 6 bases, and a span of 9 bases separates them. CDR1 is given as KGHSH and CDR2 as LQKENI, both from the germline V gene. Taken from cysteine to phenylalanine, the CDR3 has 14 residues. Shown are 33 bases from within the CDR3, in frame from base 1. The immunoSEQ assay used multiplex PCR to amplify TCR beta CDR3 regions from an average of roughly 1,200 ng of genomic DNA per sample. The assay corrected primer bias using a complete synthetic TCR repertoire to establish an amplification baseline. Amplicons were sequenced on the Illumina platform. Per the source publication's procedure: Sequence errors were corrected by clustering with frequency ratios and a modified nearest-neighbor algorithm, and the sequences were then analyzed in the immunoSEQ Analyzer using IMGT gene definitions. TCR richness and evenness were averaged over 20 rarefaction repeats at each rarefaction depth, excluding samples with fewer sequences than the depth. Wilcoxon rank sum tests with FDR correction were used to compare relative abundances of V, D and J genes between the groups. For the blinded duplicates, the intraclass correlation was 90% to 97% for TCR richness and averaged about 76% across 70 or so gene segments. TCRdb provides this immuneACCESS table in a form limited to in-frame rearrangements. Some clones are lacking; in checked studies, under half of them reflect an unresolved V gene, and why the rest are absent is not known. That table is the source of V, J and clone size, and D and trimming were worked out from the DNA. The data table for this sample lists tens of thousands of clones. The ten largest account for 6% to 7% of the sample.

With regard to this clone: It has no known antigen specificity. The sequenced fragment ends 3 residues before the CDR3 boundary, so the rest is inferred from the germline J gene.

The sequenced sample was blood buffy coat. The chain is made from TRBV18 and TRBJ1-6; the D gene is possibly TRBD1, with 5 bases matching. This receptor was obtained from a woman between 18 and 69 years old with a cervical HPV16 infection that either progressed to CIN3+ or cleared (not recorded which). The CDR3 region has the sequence CASSPGGVNSPLHF. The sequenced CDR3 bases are TGTGCCAGCTCACCGGGGGGAGTTAATTCACCC.